These T cell receptor beta chains were read from a single sample in a study of blood T cell repertoires in COVID-19. Sequencing used immunoSEQ multiplex PCR; TCRdb keeps in-frame clones, though not all of them. The data show about 220,000 clones, with about four fifths seen just once and more than 4.5% held by the top ten. The sample comprised PBMCs or T cells enriched from blood (not recorded which). The origin of the receptors is a woman between 50 and 59 years old who had been exposed to COVID-19. Each CDR3 is given with its conserved first and last residue. D genes are given only for firm matches. The size of a clone is reported for some rows only, either as once, few or many, or as a class for expanded clones.

clone_size	v_call	d_call	j_call	cdr3_nt	cdr3_aa
-	TRBV5-1	TRBD2	TRBJ2-5	TGCGCCAGCAGCTTGAGTAGCGGGGGGTTGGAGACCCAGTACTTC	CASSLSSGGLETQYF
-	TRBV9	TRBD2	TRBJ2-3	TGTGCCAGCAGCCTACAGGATAGCGGGGGGGCGACAGATACGCAGTATTTT	CASSLQDSGGATDTQYF
-	TRBV27	TRBD2	TRBJ2-7	TGTGCCAGCAACAAGGCCGGACTAGAGCCCTACGAGCAGTACTTC	CASNKAGLEPYEQYF
-	TRBV19	-	TRBJ1-3	TGTGCCAGTAGTATAGCTGGCGGCTCTGGAAACACCATATATTTT	CASSIAGGSGNTIYF
-	TRBV27	TRBD1	TRBJ1-4	TGTGCCAGCAGTTTAAATATACAGGGGGCGTCCCTAAAACTGTTTTTT	CASSLNIQGASLKLFF
-	TRBV13	TRBD1	TRBJ2-7	TGTGCCAGCAGCAGGAATTACAGGGGCCTCTACGAGCAGTACTTC	CASSRNYRGLYEQYF
-	TRBV12-3/TRBV12-4	-	TRBJ1-1	TGTGCCAGCAGTCAGGGGTGGGAGACTGAAGCTTTCTTT	CASSQGWETEAFF
-	TRBV5-6	-	TRBJ2-7	TGTGCCAGCAGCTCAGGGGGGATCCGAGGGGAGCAGTACTTC	CASSSGGIRGEQYF
-	TRBV29-1	-	TRBJ1-3	TGCAGCGTTGTAGCGCTGGCTGGAAACACCATATATTTT	CSVVALAGNTIYF
-	TRBV7-6	-	TRBJ2-1	TGTGCCAGCAGCTTAAATGCGCGTCAGGGCCCCGAGTCGAGCTCCTACAATGAGCAGTTCTTC	CASSLNARQGPESSSYNEQFF
-	TRBV10-3	TRBD2	TRBJ2-1	TGTGCCATAGCGGGGGGGCGCAATGAGCAGTTCTTC	CAIAGGRNEQFF
-	TRBV3-1/TRBV3-2	-	TRBJ2-1	TGTGCCAGCAGCCTAGTTACCCTTGCCCCAGGGGCGACTGAGCAGTTCTTC	CASSLVTLAPGATEQFF
-	TRBV24-1	-	TRBJ2-7	TGTGCCACCAGTGATGTAACAGGGAGGCAGTACTTC	CATSDVTGRQYF
-	TRBV7-6	-	TRBJ1-1	TGTGCCAGCAGCTTAGTTGATAGTGGCGGCACTGAAGCTTTCTTT	CASSLVDSGGTEAFF
few	TRBV18	-	TRBJ1-2	TGTGCCAGCTCACCCGTAGAGTCGCATGGCTACACCTTC	CASSPVESHGYTF
-	TRBV10-3	-	TRBJ1-2	TGTGCCATCAAAACAACAGGGAGCGCCGTTGGCTACACCTTC	CAIKTTGSAVGYTF
-	TRBV20-1	TRBD1	TRBJ2-7	TGCAGTGCTCCGGACAGGGCCGGGCAGTACTTC	CSAPDRAGQYF
-	TRBV2	-	TRBJ1-5	TGTGCCAGTAAAGGTCAGGGGAGTCAGCCCCAGCATTTT	CASKGQGSQPQHF
-	TRBV5-1	TRBD1	TRBJ2-2	TGCGCCAGCAGCTTAGAGGGGGCCATCGGGGAGCTGTTTTTT	CASSLEGAIGELFF
-	TRBV18	-	TRBJ1-1	TGTGCCAGCTCACCTATTCCAGGTACTGAAGCTTTCTTT	CASSPIPGTEAFF